This TCR beta chain was recovered during a study of somatic mutations in cytotoxic T cells in rheumatoid arthritis. This table comes from immunoSEQ multiplex PCR, and its TCRdb copy is limited to in-frame clones, with some not included. This table has 12,000 to 15,000 clones, approximately 69% appearing once. Regarding the study as a whole: The study found CD8+ clonality increased with age in rheumatoid arthritis patients, not healthy controls.

Turning to this clone: The target antigen is unknown.

This receptor was taken from an adult with rheumatoid arthritis. The sequencing sample was made of CD8+ T cells sorted from blood.

CDR3 in DNA: TGTGCCAGCAGCCTGGACAGAGGGGTACGTCAGCCCCAGCATTTT. It yields the protein CASSLDRGVRQPQHF. The rearrangement uses TRBV5-5 and TRBJ1-5; D possibly corresponds to TRBD1 (6 bases). V lost 4 bases to trimming and J lost 6 bases, with 17 bases between them. The length of the CDR3 is 15 residues. Germline V CDR1 and CDR2: SGHKS, YYEKEE (reference sequence).